The 17 T cell receptor beta chains given below trace back to one sample, sequenced in a study of breast tumors, draining lymph nodes, adjacent tissues. TCRdb re-called the multiplex PCR reads through MiXCR, storing one row per CDR3 protein. Of about 100,000 distinct CDR3 sequences in the sample, approximately 21% were seen once. Breast cancer patients provided tissue from their axillary draining lymph nodes. Sequencing was carried out using axillary lymph node tissue. The receptors come from a female donor with breast cancer. Some clones in this sample may be carry-over from other donors' samples.

Comment on this clonotype: This clone may be a read error of a much larger clone one base away. This chain links TRBV27 with TRBJ2-7; D ambiguous. Trimming removed 11 bases from V and 0 bases from J, with 11 bases in between. Germline V lookup: CDR1 MNHEY, CDR2 SMNVEV (reference sequence). The CDR3 sequence is 12 residues long. The chain's CDR3 is CACFDNSYEQYF. CDR3 in DNA: TGTGCCTGCTTCGACAACTCCTACGAGCAGTACTTC.

Concerning this clonotype itself: A single base separates this from a much larger clone, so it may be a read error. This rearrangement joins TRBV9 to TRBJ2-2, with 7 bases aligning to TRBD2. The CDR3 consists of 15 residues. The germline gives CDR1 SGDLS, CDR2 YYNGEE. The CDR3 loop reads CARSVGLGYTGELFF. The CDR3, as DNA: TGTGCCCGCAGCGTAGGACTAGGTTACACCGGGGAGCTGTTTTTT.

This clonotype was detected a few times. The chain couples TRBV12-3 or TRBV12-4 to TRBJ2-2; D is perhaps TRBD1 (6 bases). This CDR3 has 13 residues. V was cut by 7 bases and J by 6 bases, with 12 bases left in between. Here the CDR3 reads CASNQGLAGELFF. The CDR3 DNA reads TGTGCCAGCAATCAGGGGCTGGCCGGGGAGCTGTTTTTT.

This clonotype has ten or more counts. The V gene is TRBV2, the J gene TRBJ2-3; the D gene could be TRBD1 or TRBD2 (6 bases each). Germline values: CDR1 SNHLY, CDR2 FYNNEI. There are 14 residues in the CDR3. V lost 5 bases, J lost 4 bases, and 13 bases lay in between. For the CDR3, the DNA is TGTGCCAGCAGTCCCGAGAGGGGGGCAGATACGCAGTATTTT. Translating it yields CASSPERGADTQYF.

Remarks on this clonotype: A read error may explain this, as a much larger clone is one base away. The V gene is TRBV30, the J gene TRBJ1-2; D perhaps matches TRBD1 (6 bases). This CDR3 contains 13 residues. Trimming left V 3 bases short and J 6 bases short, with 14 bases between. The germline V gene encodes CDR1 GTSNPN and CDR2 SVGIG (reference sequence). CDR3 bases: TGTGCCTGGAGGCGAAGGGGGAACCATGGCTACACCTTC. Its protein product is CAWRRRGNHGYTF.

This clonotype has a count of ten or more. V usage is TRBV10-3 and J usage is TRBJ2-1; D perhaps matches TRBD1 (6 bases). Germline V gene data show CDR1 as ENHRY and CDR2 as SYGVKD. V lost 6 bases, J lost 4 bases, and 16 bases lay in between. This CDR3 has 15 amino acids. The CDR3 loop reads CAISPQGRTYNEQFF. CDR3 sequence (DNA): TGTGCCATCAGCCCGCAGGGGCGGACGTACAATGAGCAGTTCTTC.

This clonotype was seen at least ten times. CDR3 loop: CASSPTGEGTSYGYTF. The CDR3 coding sequence is TGTGCCAGCAGCCCTACCGGGGAAGGGACCTCATATGGCTACACCTTC. The rearrangement links TRBV7-2 to TRBJ1-2, with D possibly TRBD1 on 5 matching bases. Germline-derived CDR1 and CDR2 are SGHTA and FQGNSA. Trimming took 5 bases from V and 5 from J, leaving 21 bases between them. The CDR3 is 16 amino acids.

V usage is TRBV5-6 and J usage is TRBJ1-4; the D is unclear. The germline CDR1 and CDR2 sequences are SGHDT and YYEEEE. Trimming took 4 bases from V and 1 from J, leaving 17 bases between them. The CDR3 runs 17 residues. As DNA, the CDR3 is TGTGCCAGCAGCCCGTCGTCTACAATTCGAACTAATGAAAAACTGTTTTTT. Amino acids: CASSPSSTIRTNEKLFF.

This clonotype was observed at least ten times. This chain links TRBV19 with TRBJ2-7; D is unclear. The CDR3 sequence is 14 residues long. CDR1 and CDR2 from the germline V gene are LNHDA and SQIVND (reference sequence). V lost 6 bases to trimming and J lost 0 bases, with 12 bases between them. The CDR3 sequence: CASRPSRSSYEQYF. Written as DNA, the CDR3 is TGTGCCAGTAGACCTTCCAGGAGCTCCTACGAGCAGTACTTC.

This clonotype was seen only a few times. V gene TRBV28 combines with J gene TRBJ2-1; 7 bases map to TRBD2. V shed 4 bases and J 6 bases; nucleotides not matched to a gene: 3. CDR1 and CDR2 (germline): MDHEN, SYDVKM. This CDR3 spans 13 amino acids. The CDR3 DNA sequence: TGTGCCAGCAGTTCGGGACTACGCAATGAGCAGTTCTTC. Protein sequence: CASSSGLRNEQFF.

Many counts were recorded for this clonotype. This chain connects TRBV20-1 to TRBJ1-5; D gene unclear. The germline CDR1 and CDR2 sequences are DFQATT and SNEGSKA (reference sequence). The V gene lost 1 base and the J gene lost 4 bases, with 14 bases spanning the gap. This CDR3 has 15 residues. CDR3 coding DNA: TGCAGTGCTAGAGCCGGGTCCCAGACAAATCAGCCCCAGCATTTT. Translated: CSARAGSQTNQPQHF.

This clonotype showed up many times. The rearrangement links TRBV24-1 to TRBJ2-1, with 8 positions matching TRBD2. The V segment lost 8 bases and the J segment 5 bases; nucleotides outside the gene matches: 10. This CDR3 spans 15 amino acids. CDR1 and CDR2 (germline): KGHDR, SFDVKD. The CDR3: CATNREGGPNNEQFF. In DNA form, the CDR3 reads TGTGCCACCAACCGGGAGGGGGGGCCGAACAATGAGCAGTTCTTC.

Concerning this clonotype itself: A read error may explain this, as a much larger clone is one base away. This rearrangement joins TRBV2 to TRBJ1-4, with D uncertain. The CDR3 has 12 residues. Germline V lookup: CDR1 SNHLY, CDR2 FYNNEI. V dropped 4 bases and J dropped 6 bases, with 6 bases sitting between them. The CDR3 is CASSASYEKLFF. The CDR3 DNA is TGTGCCAGCAGTGCATCTTATGAAAAACTGTTTTTT.

On this clonotype itself: At one of its ends the junction is not consistent with the germline gene, which may arise from a read error. The chain couples TRBV2 to TRBJ2-6, with a weak D call TRBD1 (5 bases). Germline assignment: CDR1 SNHLY and CDR2 FYNNEI. The CDR3 has 15 amino acids. CDR3 coding DNA: TGTGCCAGCACCGGACGGAGCTCTGGGGCCAGCGTCCTGACTTTC. It encodes CASTGRSSGASVLTF.

There are many counts of this clonotype. The chain employs TRBV24-1 and TRBJ2-5; 8 bases align to TRBD2. The CDR3 extends over 14 amino acids. Trimming removed 4 bases from V and 1 base from J; junction bases left unmatched: 1. Germline V lookup: CDR1 KGHDR, CDR2 SFDVKD. As DNA, the CDR3 is TGTGCCACCAGTGACGGGACTAGCCAAGAGACCCAGTACTTC. It is translated as CATSDGTSQETQYF.

This clonotype was seen at least ten times. The chain carries TRBV7-9 and TRBJ1-2; D unclear. The CDR3 is made up of 14 amino acids. Per the germline V gene, CDR1 is SEHNR and CDR2 is FQNEAQ (reference sequence). The V and J ends lost 6 bases and 0 bases respectively, with 11 bases between them. This CDR3 is CASSPILANYGYTF. The CDR3 DNA is TGTGCCAGCAGTCCTATCTTAGCTAACTATGGCTACACCTTC.

In its sample, this clonotype was seen many times. The genes are TRBV2 and TRBJ2-3; no definite D call. CDR1 and CDR2 from the germline V gene are SNHLY and FYNNEI. V was clipped by 6 bases and J by 5 bases, with 9 bases between them. The CDR3 runs to 12 residues. Here the CDR3 reads CASRVMGDTQYF. The CDR3 nucleotides are TGTGCCAGCAGGGTTATGGGAGATACGCAGTATTTT.